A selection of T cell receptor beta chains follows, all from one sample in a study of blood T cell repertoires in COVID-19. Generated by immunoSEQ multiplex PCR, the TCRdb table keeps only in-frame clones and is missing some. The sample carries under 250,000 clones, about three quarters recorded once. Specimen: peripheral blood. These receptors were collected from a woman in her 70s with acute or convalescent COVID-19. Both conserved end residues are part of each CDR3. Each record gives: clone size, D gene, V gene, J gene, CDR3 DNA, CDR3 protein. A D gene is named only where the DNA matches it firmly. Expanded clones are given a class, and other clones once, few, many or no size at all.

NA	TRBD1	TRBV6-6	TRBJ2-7	TGTGCCAGCAGTTCCACCGGGACAGGGATCGACGAGCAGTACTTC	CASSSTGTGIDEQYF
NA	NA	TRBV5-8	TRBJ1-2	TGTGCCAGCACTAGAAAGGACAGCCTGACTAACTATGGCTACACCTTC	CASTRKDSLTNYGYTF
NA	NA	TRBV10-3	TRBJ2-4	TGTGCCATCAGTGAGGTACAGGGAAACATTCAGTACTTC	CAISEVQGNIQYF
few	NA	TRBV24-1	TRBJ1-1	TGTGCCACCAGTGACCTCACCAGGGGTGAGGGGACTGAAGCTTTCTTT	CATSDLTRGEGTEAFF
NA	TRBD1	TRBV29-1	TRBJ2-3	TGCAGCGCGCCGGGACAGGGTTTCGATACGCAGTATTTT	CSAPGQGFDTQYF
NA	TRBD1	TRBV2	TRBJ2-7	TGTGCCAGCAGGGCGGGACAGGCGTCCTCCTACGAGCAGTACTTC	CASRAGQASSYEQYF
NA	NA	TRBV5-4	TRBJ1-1	TGTGCCAGCAGCTTGTTGGCCGGGAAGACTGAAGCTTTCTTT	CASSLLAGKTEAFF
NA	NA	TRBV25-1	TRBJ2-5	TGTGCCAGCAGTGAATTCGGACAGAGCCAAGAGACCCAGTACTTC	CASSEFGQSQETQYF
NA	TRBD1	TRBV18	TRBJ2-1	TGTGCCAGCTCACCAGGACAGGTGAATGAGCAGTTCTTC	CASSPGQVNEQFF
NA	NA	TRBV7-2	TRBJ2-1	TGTGCCAGCAGTCTAACCTACAATGAGCAGTTCTTC	CASSLTYNEQFF
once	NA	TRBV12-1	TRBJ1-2	TGTGCCAGCAGGCTGCAGGGGAAGACGGGCTACACCTTC	CASRLQGKTGYTF
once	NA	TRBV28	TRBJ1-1	TGTGCCAGCAGTTTATGGGGGGCGAACACTGAAGCTTTCTTT	CASSLWGANTEAFF
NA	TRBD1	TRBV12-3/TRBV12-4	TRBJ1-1	TGTGCCAGCACCTGGGGACAGGGGGTTGCTTTCTTT	CASTWGQGVAFF
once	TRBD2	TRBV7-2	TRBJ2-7	TGTGCCAGCAGCTTAGTGGGGACTAGCTCGAACGAGCAGTACTTC	CASSLVGTSSNEQYF
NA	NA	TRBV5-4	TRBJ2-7	TGTGCCAGCAGCTTGGCGGCAGGTTCCTACGAGCAGTACTTC	CASSLAAGSYEQYF
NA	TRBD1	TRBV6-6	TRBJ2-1	TGTGCCAGCAGTTACTTGGGCGGGACAGGGATAGATGAGCAGTTCTTC	CASSYLGGTGIDEQFF
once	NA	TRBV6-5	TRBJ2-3	TGTGCCAGCAGTTACTCCGGGTCTTGGGATACGCAGTATTTT	CASSYSGSWDTQYF
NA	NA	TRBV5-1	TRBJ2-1	TGCGCCAGCAGCTTGACTACGACCTCCTACAATGAGCAGTTCTTC	CASSLTTTSYNEQFF